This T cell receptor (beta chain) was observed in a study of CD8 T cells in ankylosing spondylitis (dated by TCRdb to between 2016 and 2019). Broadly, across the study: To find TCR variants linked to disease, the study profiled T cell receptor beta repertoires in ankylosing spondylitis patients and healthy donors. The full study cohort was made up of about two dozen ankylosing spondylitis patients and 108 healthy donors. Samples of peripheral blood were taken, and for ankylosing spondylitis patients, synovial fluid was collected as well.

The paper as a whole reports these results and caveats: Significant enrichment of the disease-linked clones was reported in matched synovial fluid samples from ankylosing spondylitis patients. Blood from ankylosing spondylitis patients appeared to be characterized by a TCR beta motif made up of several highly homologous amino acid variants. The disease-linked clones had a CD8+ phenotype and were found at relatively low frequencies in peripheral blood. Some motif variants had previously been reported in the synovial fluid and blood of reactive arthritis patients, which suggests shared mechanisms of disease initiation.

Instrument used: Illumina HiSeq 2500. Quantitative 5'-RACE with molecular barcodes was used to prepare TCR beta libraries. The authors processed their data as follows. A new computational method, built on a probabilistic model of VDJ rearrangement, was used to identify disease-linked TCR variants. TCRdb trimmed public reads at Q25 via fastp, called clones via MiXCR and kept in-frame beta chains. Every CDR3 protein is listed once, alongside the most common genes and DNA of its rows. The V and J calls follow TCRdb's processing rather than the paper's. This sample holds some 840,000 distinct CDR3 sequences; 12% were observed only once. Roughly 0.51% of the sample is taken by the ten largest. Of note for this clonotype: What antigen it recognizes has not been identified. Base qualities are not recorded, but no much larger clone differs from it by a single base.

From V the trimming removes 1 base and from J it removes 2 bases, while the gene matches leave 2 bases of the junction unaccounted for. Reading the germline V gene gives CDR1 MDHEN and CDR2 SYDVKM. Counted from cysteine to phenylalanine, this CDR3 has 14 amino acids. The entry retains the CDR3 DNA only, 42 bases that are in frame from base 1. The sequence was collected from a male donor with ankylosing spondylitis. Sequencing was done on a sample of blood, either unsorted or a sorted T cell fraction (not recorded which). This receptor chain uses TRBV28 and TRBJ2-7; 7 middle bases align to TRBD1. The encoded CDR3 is CASSLLTGTYEQYF. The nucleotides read TGTGCCAGCAGTTTATTGACAGGGACCTACGAGCAGTACTTC.